The 13 T cell receptor beta chains given below trace back to one sample, sequenced in a study of shared clonotypes between healthy human individuals. The table came from immunoSEQ multiplex PCR; TCRdb's copy has only in-frame clones and leaves some out. Of over a million clones listed, around three quarters are singletons. The sample taken for sequencing was memory CD4+ T cells from PBMCs. The subset denotes: CD45RA-negative fraction. These receptors were obtained from a young man in good health. Some clones in this sample may be carry-over from other donors' samples.

The V and J genes are TRBV4-1 and TRBJ1-1, with TRBD1 identical over 8 bases. Germline trimming cut 3 bases from V and 10 bases from J; bases unmatched to any gene: 16. This CDR3 is built from 16 residues. Per germline, CDR1 MGHRA and CDR2 YSYEKL. CDR3 in DNA: TGCGCCAGCAGCCACGCCAGGACAGGGATGGGAGAGGGAGCTTTCTTT. Amino acid sequence: CASSHARTGMGEGAFF.

J is TRBJ1-1 and V is TRBV18; D is unclear. The CDR3 loop spans 15 amino acids. Germline CDR1 reads KGHSH; CDR2 reads LQKENI. Trimming stripped 1 base from V and 4 bases from J, with 13 bases between. The DNA for the CDR3 is TGTGCCAGCTCACCACTGGGGTTAGGGTTCACTGAAGCTTTCTTT. It encodes CASSPLGLGFTEAFF. Together with reference TRBV18 and TRBJ1-1, the CDR3 gives the full variable domain: NAGVMQNPRHLVRRRGQEARLRCSPMKGHSHVYWYRQLPEEGLKFMVYLQKENIIDESGMPKERFSAEFPKEGPSILRIQQVVRGDSAAYFCASSPLGLGFTEAFFGQGTRLTVV.

Only one count was recorded for this clone. The rearrangement joins TRBV5-6 to TRBJ1-5, with 9 bases fitting TRBD1. The CDR3 consists of 16 residues. Germline V CDR1 and CDR2: SGHDT, YYEEEE. J gave up 6 bases and V 4 bases, and 11 bases lay outside the gene matches. The DNA for the CDR3 is TGTGCCAGCAGCCAAGGGCCGCCGACAGGGGGTCAGCCCCAGCATTTT. This codes for CASSQGPPTGGQPQHF. Together with reference TRBV5-6 and TRBJ1-5, the CDR3 gives the full variable domain: DAGVTQSPTHLIKTRGQQVTLRCSPKSGHDTVSWYQQALGQGPQFIFQYYEEEERQRGNFPDRFSGHQFPNYSSELNVNALLLGDSALYLCASSQGPPTGGQPQHFGDGTRLSIL.

V gene TRBV6-7 combines with J gene TRBJ1-1; D might be TRBD1 (5 bases). TRBV6-7 is recorded as an ORF, its role being uncertain. The V gene lost 1 base and the J gene lost 0 bases, with 15 bases spanning the gap. The CDR3 has 17 residues. The CDR3 reads CASSYWKRGEVNTEAFF. Written as DNA, the CDR3 is TGTGCCAGCAGTTACTGGAAAAGGGGCGAGGTGAACACTGAAGCTTTCTTT.

The chain links TRBV30 to TRBJ2-1, with D maybe TRBD1 (8 bases). In germline, CDR1 is GTSNPN, CDR2 SVGIG (reference sequence). Trimming pared 2 bases from V and 7 bases from J, leaving 12 bases between. This CDR3 comprises 13 residues. CDR3 coding DNA: TGTGCCTGGAGTCCACAGGGGGGGAATGAGCAGTTCTTC. Its protein is CAWSPQGGNEQFF.

To note about this clone: In the same sample, other DNA sequences code for this CDR3. The chain employs TRBV18 and TRBJ1-4; a possible D gene is TRBD1 (5 bases). The CDR3 sequence is 12 residues long. V lost 5 bases to trimming and J lost 8 bases, with 9 bases between them. CDR1 and CDR2 (germline): KGHSH, LQKENI. The CDR3 region has the DNA TGTGCCAGCTCAGGGGGACGGGAAAAACTGTTTTTT. It encodes CASSGGREKLFF. The full variable domain, completed using reference TRBV18 and TRBJ1-4, is NAGVMQNPRHLVRRRGQEARLRCSPMKGHSHVYWYRQLPEEGLKFMVYLQKENIIDESGMPKERFSAEFPKEGPSILRIQQVVRGDSAAYFCASSGGREKLFFGSGTQLSVL.

The rearrangement links TRBV10-3 to TRBJ2-5; 14 bases agree with TRBD2. V lost 4 bases, J lost 5 bases, and 12 bases stayed unmatched. This CDR3 is 18 amino acids long. Germline CDR1 reads ENHRY; CDR2 reads SYGVKD. CDR3 loop: CAISASPGTSGSGETQYF. CDR3 coding DNA: TGTGCCATCAGTGCTTCGCCCGGGACTAGCGGGAGTGGTGAGACCCAGTACTTC.

This clone was seen once. V usage is TRBV27 and J usage is TRBJ1-2; D unresolved. The CDR3 spans 13 residues. Germline V gene lookup returns CDR1 MNHEY and CDR2 SMNVEV (reference sequence). V was cut by 3 bases and J by 0 bases, with 5 bases left in between. CDR3 in amino acids: CASSLGPNYGYTF. The CDR3 nucleotides read TGTGCCAGCAGTTTGGGCCCTAACTATGGCTACACCTTC.

This chain joins TRBV5-1 and TRBJ2-7; no firm D call. V was trimmed by 0 bases and J by 5 bases, leaving 12 bases between them. Germline loops: CDR1 SGHRS, CDR2 YFSETQ. The CDR3 has 14 residues. CDR3 amino acids: CASSLGLDPHEQYF. The CDR3 DNA follows: TGCGCCAGCAGCTTGGGACTCGATCCCCACGAGCAGTACTTC.

In regard to this clone: The sample carries other DNA sequences with the same CDR3. V and J are TRBV6-1 and TRBJ1-1; 7 nucleotides match TRBD1. V was clipped by 9 bases and J by 5 bases; unmatched bases: 6. From germline, CDR1 is MNHNS and CDR2 SASEGT. CDR3 length: 12 amino acids. CDR3 DNA: TGTGCCAGTCAGGGGGGAGGAACTGAAGCTTTCTTT. It is translated as CASQGGGTEAFF.

The rearrangement uses TRBV5-1 and TRBJ2-3, with TRBD2 matching over 15 bases. Germline V gene data show CDR1 as SGHRS and CDR2 as YFSETQ. This CDR3 spans 19 amino acids. V shed 1 base and J 3 bases; nucleotides not matched to a gene: 9. The CDR3 protein is CASSLTPGLAGGSTDTQYF. In DNA, the CDR3 is TGCGCCAGCAGCTTGACGCCGGGACTAGCGGGAGGAAGTACAGATACGCAGTATTTT.

CDR3 nucleotide sequence: TGCGCCAGCAGCTTGGAGGCCCGGGGCCGGAGTGGGACCCAGTACTTC. Its protein is CASSLEARGRSGTQYF. The V and J genes are TRBV5-1 and TRBJ2-5; D may be TRBD1 or TRBD2 (5 bases each). CDR3 length: 16 amino acids. Germline loops: CDR1 SGHRS, CDR2 YFSETQ. V lost 0 bases and J 7 bases, leaving 19 bases between the germline ends.

The V call is TRBV5-1, the J call TRBJ1-3; no reliable D call. Germline V gene sequence: CDR1 SGHRS, CDR2 YFSETQ. The CDR3 spans 14 residues. The V gene lost 4 bases and the J gene lost 1 base, with 9 bases spanning the gap. CDR3 protein: CASSRASSGNTIYF. In nucleotides, the CDR3 is TGCGCCAGCAGCCGGGCTTCATCTGGAAACACCATATATTTT.